This T cell receptor (beta chain) was obtained from a study of control samples from healthy donors and cancer patients. Germline V gene data show CDR1 as MNHNY and CDR2 as SVGAGI (reference sequence). V dropped 6 bases and J dropped 4 bases, with 10 bases sitting between them. The CDR3 runs 12 residues. Some clones are missing from TCRdb's copy, which holds only in-frame ones; the method was immunoSEQ multiplex PCR. The sample lists about 140,000 clones, approximately 91% occurring once. V and J are TRBV6-6 and TRBJ2-7, with a weak D call TRBD1 (5 bases). Sequenced sample: blood. The source is a man aged 25-40 years in good health. The CDR3 sequence: CASSLTEYEQYF. CDR3 DNA sequence: TGTGCCAGCAGCTTGACAGAATACGAGCAGTACTTC.